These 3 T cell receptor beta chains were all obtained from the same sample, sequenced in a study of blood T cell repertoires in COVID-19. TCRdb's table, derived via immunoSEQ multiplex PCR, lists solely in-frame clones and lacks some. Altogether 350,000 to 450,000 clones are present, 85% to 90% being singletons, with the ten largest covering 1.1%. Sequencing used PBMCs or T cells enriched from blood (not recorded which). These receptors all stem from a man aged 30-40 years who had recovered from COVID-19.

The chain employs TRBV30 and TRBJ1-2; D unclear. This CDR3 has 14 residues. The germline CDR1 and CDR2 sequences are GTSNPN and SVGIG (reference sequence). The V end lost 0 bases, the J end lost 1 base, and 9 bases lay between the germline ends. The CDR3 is CAWSVAPVNYGYTF. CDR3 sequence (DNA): TGTGCCTGGAGTGTAGCCCCCGTTAACTATGGCTACACCTTC.

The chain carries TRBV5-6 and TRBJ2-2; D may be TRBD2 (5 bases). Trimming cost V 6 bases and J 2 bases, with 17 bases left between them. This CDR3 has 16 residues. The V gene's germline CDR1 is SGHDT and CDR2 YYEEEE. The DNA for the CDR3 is TGTGCCAGCACCCGGAGGCTTGATACTAACACCGGGGAGCTGTTTTTT. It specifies CASTRRLDTNTGELFF.

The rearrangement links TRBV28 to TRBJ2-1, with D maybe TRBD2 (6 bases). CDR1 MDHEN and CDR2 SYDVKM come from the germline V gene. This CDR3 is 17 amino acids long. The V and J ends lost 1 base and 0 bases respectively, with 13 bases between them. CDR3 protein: CASSLFGGESSYNEQFF. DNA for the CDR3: TGTGCCAGCAGTTTATTTGGCGGGGAAAGCTCCTACAATGAGCAGTTCTTC.